The sequence of this T cell receptor beta chain was determined in a study of neurological immune-mediated disorders. General study points: Healthy controls had more TCR clonal expansion than multiple sclerosis, which showed the least, whereas HTLV-1-associated myelopathy showed the most. Phylogenetic grouping assigned the repertoires of 18 of 34 multiple sclerosis patients to a single cluster of related CDR3 sequences. This cluster may be a repertoire-level signature. Clinical and MRI features did not associate with the cluster found in multiple sclerosis patients.

The CDR3 is made up of 14 amino acids. Trimming took off 5 bases at V and 0 bases at J, with 11 bases between the two ends. Germline V gives CDR1 SNHLY, CDR2 FYNNEI. The sorted libraries involved the use of about 910,000 CD4+ or CD8+ T cells. This clonotype was seen repeatedly, ten times or more. The antigen is not known. TCRdb called the 5' RACE reads again in MiXCR, with one record for every CDR3 protein. The sample yields roughly 52,000 distinct CDR3 sequences, about 4% seen once. Material: CD4+ T cells from blood. The chain carries TRBV2 and TRBJ2-7, with D perhaps TRBD1 (6 bases). The sequence came from a woman aged 40-49 years with multiple sclerosis. This CDR3 is CASSQGLSSYEQYF. CDR3 bases: TGTGCCAGCAGTCAGGGGCTAAGCTCCTACGAGCAGTACTTC.